Listed below are T cell receptor beta chains from one sample, sequenced in a study of T cells in Graves' hyperthyroidism and ophthalmopathy. Each CDR3 protein gets one entry after TCRdb re-called the multiplex PCR reads with MiXCR. The sample has around 300,000 distinct CDR3 sequences, approximately 19% seen once. The sample consisted of blood. All receptors come from a man aged 45-65 years with Graves' ophthalmopathy. Both conserved end residues are part of each CDR3. A D gene is named only where the DNA matches it firmly. Some rows have no size entry. The others give once, few or many, or a class for an expanded clone.

CDR3 protein,CDR3 DNA,V gene,clone size,D gene,J gene
CASSSFVTGELFF,TGTGCCAGCAGCTCCTTTGTCACCGGGGAGCTGTTTTTT,TRBV11-3,few,NA,TRBJ2-2
CSVEDQDRGRQSETKNIQYF,TGCAGCGTTGAAGATCAGGACAGGGGGCGCCAGTCTGAAACCAAAAACATTCAGTACTTC,TRBV29-1,NA,TRBD1,TRBJ2-4
CAISDPGLVVNEQFF,TGTGCCATCAGTGACCCGGGACTAGTGGTGAATGAGCAGTTCTTC,TRBV10-3,NA,TRBD2,TRBJ2-1
CASSPAGGPYNEQFF,TGTGCCAGCAGCCCCGCGGGAGGGCCGTACAATGAGCAGTTCTTC,TRBV7-3,NA,TRBD2,TRBJ2-1
CASSPRRVGTEAFF,TGTGCCAGCAGCCCCCGGAGGGTTGGTACTGAAGCTTTCTTT,TRBV3-1,many,NA,TRBJ1-1
CASSFRSGLYTQYF,TGTGCCAGCAGCTTTCGGAGCGGGTTATATACGCAGTATTTT,TRBV5-6,few,NA,TRBJ2-3
CATSRDRGQPQHF,TGTGCCACCAGCAGAGATCGCGGTCAGCCCCAGCATTTT,TRBV15,NA,NA,TRBJ1-5
CASSPHRAPDEQYF,TGTGCCAGCAGCCCACACCGGGCCCCGGACGAGCAGTACTTC,TRBV28,few,NA,TRBJ2-7
CASSPPTQETQYF,TGTGCCAGCTCACCACCGACACAAGAGACCCAGTACTTC,TRBV18,many,NA,TRBJ2-5
CASSEGPFTEAFF,TGTGCCAGCAGTGAGGGGCCGTTTACCGAAGCTTTCTTT,TRBV2,few,NA,TRBJ1-1
CASGRSGGGKNEQFF,TGTGCTAGTGGAAGAAGCGGGGGGGGTAAAAATGAGCAGTTCTTC,TRBV12-5,NA,TRBD2,TRBJ2-1
CASSIEGLDTQYF,TGTGCCAGCAGCATAGAGGGGTTAGATACGCAGTATTTT,TRBV9,few,NA,TRBJ2-3
CASSTPGSPGNTIYF,TGTGCCAGCAGCACCCCGGGATCCCCTGGAAACACCATATATTTT,TRBV7-6,few,NA,TRBJ1-3
CASSSPSGGGTDEQFF,TGTGCCAGCAGCTCACCTAGCGGAGGAGGAACTGATGAGCAGTTCTTC,TRBV11-2,many,TRBD2,TRBJ2-1
CASSEGRLAGLVQFF,TGTGCCAGCAGTGAGGGTCGGCTAGCGGGACTCGTGCAGTTCTTC,TRBV2,many,TRBD2,TRBJ2-1
CASSYGPGREQFF,TGTGCCAGCAGTTACGGTCCGGGTCGGGAGCAGTTCTTC,TRBV28,few,NA,TRBJ2-1
CSVEVRPLNEQFF,TGCAGCGTTGAAGTCAGGCCCCTAAATGAGCAGTTCTTC,TRBV29-1,many,NA,TRBJ2-1
CATRVVTGELFF,TGTGCCACCCGGGTGGTTACCGGGGAGCTGTTTTTT,TRBV28,few,NA,TRBJ2-2
CASQWTGAGETQYF,TGCGCCAGCCAGTGGACCGGGGCCGGGGAGACCCAGTACTTC,TRBV10-2,NA,NA,TRBJ2-5
CATSRETSGTGSYEQYF,TGTGCCACCAGCAGAGAGACTAGCGGCACGGGGTCCTACGAGCAGTACTTC,TRBV15,many,TRBD2,TRBJ2-7
CASSLAETKNTEAFF,TGTGCCAGCAGCTTAGCGGAAACAAAAAACACTGAAGCTTTCTTT,TRBV7-9,NA,NA,TRBJ1-1
CASKPRTQGLSPLHF,TGTGCCAGCAAACCACGTACGCAGGGGCTGTCACCCCTCCACTTT,TRBV27,NA,NA,TRBJ1-6
CSARDARQYTEAFF,TGCAGTGCTAGAGATGCGAGACAGTACACTGAAGCTTTCTTT,TRBV20-1,many,NA,TRBJ1-1
CSASLRGLEQYF,TGCAGTGCTAGTCTCAGGGGGCTCGAGCAGTACTTC,TRBV20-1,many,TRBD1,TRBJ2-7
CASSLAAVTNEQFF,TGTGCCAGCAGCTTAGCTGCCGTTACCAATGAGCAGTTCTTC,TRBV7-2,NA,NA,TRBJ2-1
CSVVPPKQFF,TGCAGCGTTGTACCCCCCAAGCAGTTCTTC,TRBV29-1,many,NA,TRBJ2-1
CASSLDGIDYEQYF,TGTGCCAGCAGCTTGGACGGAATCGACTACGAGCAGTACTTC,TRBV7-3,many,NA,TRBJ2-7
CSAREQGAYEQYF,TGCAGTGCTAGAGAGCAGGGGGCCTACGAGCAGTACTTC,TRBV20-1,many,TRBD1,TRBJ2-7